This T cell receptor (beta chain) comes out of a study of cytomegalovirus exposure and HLA in healthy donors. Worth noting for this clone: This sample includes further DNA sequences coding for the same CDR3.

Method: immunoSEQ multiplex PCR; TCRdb's copy keeps in-frame clones and lacks some. The repertoire holds around 350,000 clones, with 86% as singletons. Germline CDR1 reads SGHVS; CDR2 reads FNYEAQ. The CDR3 spans 13 residues. The ends were cut back, 4 bases at V and 0 bases at J, with 5 bases in the middle. This TCR was recovered from a woman under 30 in good health and CMV-seronegative. The rearrangement uses TRBV7-6 and TRBJ2-3; no clear D gene. The specimen was PBMCs. The CDR3 reads CASSSSSTDTQYF. The CDR3 coding sequence is TGTGCCAGCAGCTCGTCTAGCACAGATACGCAGTATTTT.